This T cell receptor (beta chain) was recovered during a study of blood T cell repertoires in COVID-19. In the original processing: For nucleated cells, counts were estimated from reference gene primer amplification. Using immunoSEQ multiplex PCR, the repertoire was profiled, and TCRdb retains in-frame clones only, with some absent. Clone size and the V and J calls come from that table; the DNA yielded D and trimming. The table includes 380,000 or so clones, roughly 90% detected once. V lost 7 bases and J lost 4; bases outside the gene matches: 4. The germline V gene has CDR1 SQVTM and CDR2 ANQGSEA. This CDR3 is 13 amino acids long.

V is TRBV29-1 and J is TRBJ1-4; 9 bases are a match to TRBD1. Sample: peripheral blood. This sequence originates from a middle-aged man with acute or convalescent COVID-19. The CDR3 loop is CSAGQGINEKLFF. The CDR3 nucleotides are TGCAGCGCCGGACAGGGGATTAATGAAAAACTGTTTTTT.